These T cell receptor beta chains were read from a single sample in a study of T cells after yellow fever vaccination. One entry per CDR3 protein results from TCRdb running MiXCR on the 5' RACE reads. The repertoire has 450,000 to 550,000 distinct CDR3 sequences, about a fifth of them found once; the top ten carry approximately 15%. Specimen: PBMCs, collected more than 20 days after the first yellow fever vaccination. Every receptor here comes from a man aged 18 to 29 who received the YFV17D yellow fever vaccine. CDR3s include the opening cysteine and the closing phenylalanine or tryptophan. Each record gives: clone size, CDR3 length, J gene, V gene, D gene, CDR3 protein, CDR3 DNA. D genes are given only for firm matches. The size entry is marked missing in some rows and otherwise reads once, few, many or a size class.

>.|17|TRBJ2-7|TRBV9|TRBD1
CASSTGTATTGYYEQYF
TGTGCCAGCAGCACGGGGACAGCTACGACGGGCTACTACGAGCAGTACTTC
>.|12|TRBJ1-1|TRBV3-1|.
CASRLRGSEAFF
TGTGCCAGCAGACTTAGGGGTTCTGAAGCTTTCTTT
>few|15|TRBJ2-7|TRBV7-2|TRBD2
CASSSTSGTRREQYF
TGTGCCAGCAGTTCGACTAGCGGGACCCGCAGGGAGCAGTACTTC
>.|12|TRBJ1-5|TRBV7-2|.
CASSTPGQPQHF
TGTGCCAGCAGCACCCCGGGGCAGCCCCAGCATTTT
>.|14|TRBJ2-5|TRBV20-1|.
CSASSGKRQETQYF
TGCAGTGCTAGCTCCGGGAAGCGCCAAGAGACCCAGTACTTC
>few|15|TRBJ2-5|TRBV5-1|TRBD2
CASSPSMREGETQYF
TGCGCCAGCAGCCCTTCCATGAGGGAGGGAGAGACCCAGTACTTC
>.|13|TRBJ2-5|TRBV7-3|TRBD1
CASSTGQRQTQYF
TGTGCCAGCAGCACGGGACAGCGACAGACCCAGTACTTC
>.|15|TRBJ1-3|TRBV12-3/TRBV12-4|.
CASGTIVTSGNTIYF
TGTGCCAGCGGGACCATAGTAACGTCTGGAAACACCATATATTTT
>.|15|TRBJ1-3|TRBV5-1|TRBD1
CASSLDGQAENTIYF
TGCGCCAGCAGCTTGGATGGACAGGCGGAAAACACCATATATTTT
>.|15|TRBJ1-4|TRBV4-1|TRBD1
CASRSPGQGFEKLFF
TGCGCCAGCAGAAGCCCGGGACAGGGGTTCGAAAAACTGTTTTTT
>.|13|TRBJ2-3|TRBV20-1|TRBD2
CSAASGRGDTQYF
TGCAGTGCGGCTAGCGGGAGAGGGGATACGCAGTATTTT
>.|14|TRBJ2-7|TRBV2|TRBD1
CASLRTGGTYEQYF
TGTGCCAGCCTAAGAACAGGGGGGACGTACGAGCAGTACTTC
>.|14|TRBJ2-1|TRBV4-2|.
CASSQYGGYNEQFF
TGTGCCAGCAGCCAATACGGGGGATACAATGAGCAGTTCTTC
>few|14|TRBJ1-5|TRBV20-1|.
CSASDFLRNQPQHF
TGCAGTGCTAGCGACTTCTTGAGAAATCAGCCCCAGCATTTT
>.|12|TRBJ2-3|TRBV20-1|.
CSERCSTDTQYF
TGCAGTGAGCGCTGTAGCACAGATACGCAGTATTTT
>few|15|TRBJ2-2|TRBV7-2|.
CASTHRAQGPGELFF
TGTGCCAGCACTCATAGAGCCCAGGGCCCCGGGGAGCTGTTTTTT
>few|16|TRBJ1-2|TRBV14|.
CASSPIGHEAQYGYTF
TGTGCCAGCAGCCCAATAGGTCATGAGGCCCAATATGGCTACACCTTC
>.|14|TRBJ1-1|TRBV5-4|.
CASSHTALGAEAFF
TGTGCCAGCAGCCATACAGCCCTCGGGGCTGAAGCTTTCTTT
>.|17|TRBJ2-1|TRBV7-2|.
CASSLKRGPPSYNEQFF
TGTGCCAGCAGCTTAAAAAGGGGCCCCCCATCCTACAATGAGCAGTTCTTC
>few|20|TRBJ2-3|TRBV5-1|TRBD1
CASSFPFLATTGASTDTQYF
TGCGCCAGCAGCTTCCCCTTTTTGGCCACGACAGGGGCGAGCACAGATACGCAGTATTTT
>few|14|TRBJ2-1|TRBV7-3|TRBD1
CASSRAGTGTEQFF
TGTGCCAGCAGCAGAGCCGGGACAGGTACTGAGCAGTTCTTC
>.|14|TRBJ1-2|TRBV7-9|.
CASSLGFAVYGYTF
TGTGCCAGCAGCTTAGGGTTTGCGGTCTATGGCTACACCTTC
>.|14|TRBJ2-1|TRBV5-1|TRBD1
CASSLVGDRNEQFF
TGCGCCAGCAGCTTGGTTGGGGACAGGAATGAGCAGTTCTTC
>many|14|TRBJ2-2|TRBV7-9|TRBD2
CASSSSGGTGELFF
TGTGCCAGCAGCTCAAGCGGGGGGACCGGGGAGCTGTTTTTT
>few|13|TRBJ2-5|TRBV7-2|.
CASSLKGWETQYF
TGTGCCAGCAGCTTAAAGGGCTGGGAGACCCAGTACTTC
>.|14|TRBJ2-7|TRBV9|.
CASSVDGRSYEQYF
TGTGCCAGCAGCGTAGACGGACGCTCCTACGAGCAGTACTTC
>many|15|TRBJ2-7|TRBV7-2|TRBD1
CASSLVGDRADEQYF
TGTGCCAGCAGCTTAGTTGGGGACAGGGCAGACGAGCAGTACTTC
>.|13|TRBJ2-5|TRBV7-9|.
CASSLLHGETQYF
TGTGCCAGCAGCTTACTTCATGGGGAGACCCAGTACTTC
>.|15|TRBJ1-5|TRBV3-1|.
CASSQAGTSNQPQHF
TGTGCCAGCAGCCAAGCTGGGACTAGCAATCAGCCCCAGCATTTT
>.|18|TRBJ2-5|TRBV5-1|.
CASSLDSVAALRPETQYF
TGCGCCAGCAGCCTGGACTCGGTTGCGGCCCTACGCCCAGAGACCCAGTACTTC
>.|16|TRBJ2-2|TRBV5-6|.
CASSPGNGLCPGELFF
TGTGCCAGCAGCCCGGGCAACGGCCTGTGTCCCGGGGAGCTGTTTTTT